This T cell receptor (beta chain) was documented in a study of neoadjuvant anti-PD-1 for oral cavity cancer. Study-wide results and limits: With a few patients per group, TCR findings need larger cohorts. PBMC Gini-index clonality exceeded responders' in non-responders post-nivolumab.

Data came from immunoSEQ multiplex PCR; TCRdb stores just in-frame clones and leaves some out. The sample lists about 13,000 clones; just under 70% were seen once. Time point defined: after neoadjuvant nivolumab, at surgical resection. These newly diagnosed stage II-IVA oral cavity squamous cell carcinoma patients had no prior systemic or radiation treatment. A word on this clone: Its antigen is not known.

Sequencing used PBMCs, obtained after nivolumab (anti-PD-1) treatment. The receptor's source is a person aged 35 to 85 with oral cavity squamous cell carcinoma.

CDR3 region: CAIQKEPNNEQFF. The CDR3, as DNA: TGTGCCATCCAGAAGGAACCCAACAATGAGCAGTTCTTC. The V and J genes are TRBV10-3 and TRBJ2-1, with unresolved D. CDR1 ENHRY and CDR2 SYGVKD come from the germline V gene. CDR3 length equals 13 residues. Trimming pared 8 bases from V and 5 bases from J, leaving 13 bases between.